This TCR beta chain was recovered during a study of monozygotic twins with inflammatory bowel disease. Notes on the study in general: Twin pairs that were concordant did not differ from discordant pairs in repertoire similarity, possibly from limited power.

cDNA for each sample came from eight separate reactions. The template switching step added UMIs that contained a 6-nucleotide sample barcode. TCRdb re-called the 5' RACE reads; one entry per CDR3 protein, DNA not given. The table for this sample gives 330,000 or so distinct CDR3 sequences. For this clonotype: Its cognate antigen is unknown.

The CDR3 is 14 amino acids. Germline V gene sequence: CDR1 SGHRS, CDR2 YFSETQ. The source is a human donor with ulcerative colitis or Crohn's disease, or a healthy co-twin of an affected twin (not recorded which). Specimen: blood. The genes are TRBV5-1 and TRBJ1-1; TCRdb calls TRBD1, which cannot be checked without DNA. The CDR3 here is CASSPGTGGQVAFF.